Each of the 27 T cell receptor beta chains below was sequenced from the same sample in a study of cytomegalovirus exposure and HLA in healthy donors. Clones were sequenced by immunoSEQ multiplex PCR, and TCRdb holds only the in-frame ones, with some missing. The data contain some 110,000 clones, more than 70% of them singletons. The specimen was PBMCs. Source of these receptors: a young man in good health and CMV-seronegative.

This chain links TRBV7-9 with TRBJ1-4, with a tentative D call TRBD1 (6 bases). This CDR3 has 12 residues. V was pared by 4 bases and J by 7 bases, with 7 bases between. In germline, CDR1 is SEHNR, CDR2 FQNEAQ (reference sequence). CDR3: CASSSDSEKLFF. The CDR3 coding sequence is TGTGCCAGCAGCTCGGACAGTGAAAAACTGTTTTTT.

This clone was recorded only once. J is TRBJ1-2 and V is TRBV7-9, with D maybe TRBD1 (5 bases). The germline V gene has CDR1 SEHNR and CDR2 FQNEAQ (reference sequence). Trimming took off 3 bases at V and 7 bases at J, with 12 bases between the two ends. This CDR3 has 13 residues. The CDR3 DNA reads TGTGCCAGCAGCTTGGGGGAGGCCCTTGGCTACACCTTC. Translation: CASSLGEALGYTF.

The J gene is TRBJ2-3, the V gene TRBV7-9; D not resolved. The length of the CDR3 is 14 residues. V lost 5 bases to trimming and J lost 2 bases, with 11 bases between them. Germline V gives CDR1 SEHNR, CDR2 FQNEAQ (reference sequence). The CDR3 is CASSTRQNTDTQYF. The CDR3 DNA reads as TGTGCCAGCAGCACCCGACAAAACACAGATACGCAGTATTTT.

DNA for the CDR3: TGCGCCAGCAGCCAAGAGACAGGGACCGAGCAGTACTTC. Protein sequence: CASSQETGTEQYF. V is TRBV4-1 and J is TRBJ2-7, with 7 bases lining up with TRBD1. The V gene end was trimmed by 0 bases and the J gene end by 6 bases; junction bases not matched to a gene: 2. Germline V gene sequence: CDR1 MGHRA, CDR2 YSYEKL. CDR3 length: 13 amino acids.

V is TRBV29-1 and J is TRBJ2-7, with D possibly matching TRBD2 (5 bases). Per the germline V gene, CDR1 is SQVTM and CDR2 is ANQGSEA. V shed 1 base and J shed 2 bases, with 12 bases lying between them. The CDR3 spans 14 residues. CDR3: CSVEVVAGTYEQYF. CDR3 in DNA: TGCAGCGTTGAAGTAGTGGCGGGTACCTACGAGCAGTACTTC.

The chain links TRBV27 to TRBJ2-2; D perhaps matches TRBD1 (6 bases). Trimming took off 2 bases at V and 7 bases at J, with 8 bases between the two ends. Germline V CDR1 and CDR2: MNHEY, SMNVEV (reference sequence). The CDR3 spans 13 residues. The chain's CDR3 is CASSLQGIGELFF. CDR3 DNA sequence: TGTGCCAGCAGTTTACAGGGGATCGGGGAGCTGTTTTTT.

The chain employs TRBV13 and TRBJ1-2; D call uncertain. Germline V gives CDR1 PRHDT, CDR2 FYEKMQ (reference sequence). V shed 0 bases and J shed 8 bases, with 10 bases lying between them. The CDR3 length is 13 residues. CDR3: CASSLGELRGYTF. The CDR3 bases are TGTGCCAGCAGCTTAGGGGAGCTTCGGGGCTACACCTTC.

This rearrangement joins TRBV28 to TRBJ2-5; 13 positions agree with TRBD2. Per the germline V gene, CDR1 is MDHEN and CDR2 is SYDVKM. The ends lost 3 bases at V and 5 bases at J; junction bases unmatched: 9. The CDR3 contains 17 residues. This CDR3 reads CASSFGLAGAAGETQYF. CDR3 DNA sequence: TGTGCCAGCAGTTTCGGACTAGCGGGAGCCGCAGGGGAGACCCAGTACTTC.

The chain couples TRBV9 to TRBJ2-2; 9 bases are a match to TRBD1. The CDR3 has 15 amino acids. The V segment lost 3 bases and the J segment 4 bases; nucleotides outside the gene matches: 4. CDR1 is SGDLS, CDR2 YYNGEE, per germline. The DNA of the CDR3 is TGTGCCAGCAGCGGGGACAGGGCCGTCACCGGGGAGCTGTTTTTT. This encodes CASSGDRAVTGELFF.

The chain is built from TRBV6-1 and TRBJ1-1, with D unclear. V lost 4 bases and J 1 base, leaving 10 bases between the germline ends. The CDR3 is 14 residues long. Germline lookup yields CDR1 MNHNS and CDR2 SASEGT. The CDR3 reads CASSGVGRNTEAFF. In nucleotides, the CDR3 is TGTGCCAGCAGTGGCGTTGGGAGGAACACTGAAGCTTTCTTT.

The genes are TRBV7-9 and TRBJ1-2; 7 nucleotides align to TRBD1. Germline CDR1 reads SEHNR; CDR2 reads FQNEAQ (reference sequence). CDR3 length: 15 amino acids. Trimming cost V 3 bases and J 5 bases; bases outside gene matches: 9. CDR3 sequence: CASSFEKGASYGYTF. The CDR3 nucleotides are TGTGCCAGCAGCTTCGAAAAGGGGGCTAGTTATGGCTACACCTTC.

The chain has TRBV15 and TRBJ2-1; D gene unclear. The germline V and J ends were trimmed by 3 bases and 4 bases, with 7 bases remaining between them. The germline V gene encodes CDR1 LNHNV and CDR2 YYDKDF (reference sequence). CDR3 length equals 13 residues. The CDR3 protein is CATSSRRYNEQFF. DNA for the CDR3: TGTGCCACCAGCAGTAGGCGGTACAATGAGCAGTTCTTC.

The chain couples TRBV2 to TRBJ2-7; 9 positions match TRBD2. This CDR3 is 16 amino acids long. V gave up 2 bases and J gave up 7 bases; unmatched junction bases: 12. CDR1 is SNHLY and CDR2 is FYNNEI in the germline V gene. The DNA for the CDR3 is TGTGCCAGCAGTGAACTCCCTAGCGGGGCCGGAGGGGAGCAGTACTTC. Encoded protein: CASSELPSGAGGEQYF.

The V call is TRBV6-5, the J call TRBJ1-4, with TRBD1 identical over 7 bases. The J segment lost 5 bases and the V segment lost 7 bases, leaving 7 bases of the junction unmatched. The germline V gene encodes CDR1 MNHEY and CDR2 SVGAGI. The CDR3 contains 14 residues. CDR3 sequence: CASKAGTENEKLFF. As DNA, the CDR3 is TGTGCCAGCAAGGCCGGGACAGAGAATGAAAAACTGTTTTTT.

This CDR3 is CASSSDRVVTEAFF. CDR3 DNA sequence: TGTGCCAGCAGCTCGGACAGGGTAGTTACTGAAGCTTTCTTT. The gene calls are TRBV7-8 and TRBJ1-1; TRBD1 agrees at 8 bases. This CDR3 contains 14 residues. V lost 4 bases to trimming and J lost 5 bases; unmatched junction nucleotides: 6. Germline V gene lookup returns CDR1 SGHVS and CDR2 FQNEAQ.

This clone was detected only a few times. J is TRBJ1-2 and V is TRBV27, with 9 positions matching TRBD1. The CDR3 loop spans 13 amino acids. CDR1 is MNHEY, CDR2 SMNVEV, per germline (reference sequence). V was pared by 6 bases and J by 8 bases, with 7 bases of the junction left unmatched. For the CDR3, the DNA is TGTGCCAGCAGCGATACAGGGGGCGACGGCTACACCTTC. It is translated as CASSDTGGDGYTF.

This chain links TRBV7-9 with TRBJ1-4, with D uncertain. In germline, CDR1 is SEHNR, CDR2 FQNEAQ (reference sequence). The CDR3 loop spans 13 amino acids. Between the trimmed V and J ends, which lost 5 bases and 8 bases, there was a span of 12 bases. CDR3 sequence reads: CASSGPGGEKLFF. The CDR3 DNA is TGTGCCAGCAGCGGACCAGGAGGGGAAAAACTGTTTTTT. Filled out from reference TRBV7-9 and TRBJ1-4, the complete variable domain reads DTGVSQNPRHKITKRGQNVTFRCDPISEHNRLYWYRQTLGQGPEFLTYFQNEAQLEKSRLLSDRFSAERPKGSFSTLEIQRTEQGDSAMYLCASSGPGGEKLFFGSGTQLSVL.

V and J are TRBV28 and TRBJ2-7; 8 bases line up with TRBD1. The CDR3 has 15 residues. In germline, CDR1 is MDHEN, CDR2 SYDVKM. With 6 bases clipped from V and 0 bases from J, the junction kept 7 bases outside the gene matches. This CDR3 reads CASRADRASSYEQYF. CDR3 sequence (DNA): TGTGCCAGCAGGGCGGACAGGGCTTCCTCCTACGAGCAGTACTTC.

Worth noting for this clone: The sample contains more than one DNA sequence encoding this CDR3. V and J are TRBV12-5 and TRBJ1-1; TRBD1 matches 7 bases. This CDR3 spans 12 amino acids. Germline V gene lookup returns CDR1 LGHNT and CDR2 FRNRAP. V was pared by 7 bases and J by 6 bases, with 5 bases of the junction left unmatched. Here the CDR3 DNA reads TGTGCTAGTGCCACCAGGGGGTCTGAAGCTTTCTTT. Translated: CASATRGSEAFF. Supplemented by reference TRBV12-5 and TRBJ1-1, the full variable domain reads DARVTQTPRHKVTEMGQEVTMRCQPILGHNTVFWYRQTMMQGLELLAYFRNRAPLDDSGMPKDRFSAEMPDATLATLKIQPSEPRDSAVYFCASATRGSEAFFGQGTRLTVV.

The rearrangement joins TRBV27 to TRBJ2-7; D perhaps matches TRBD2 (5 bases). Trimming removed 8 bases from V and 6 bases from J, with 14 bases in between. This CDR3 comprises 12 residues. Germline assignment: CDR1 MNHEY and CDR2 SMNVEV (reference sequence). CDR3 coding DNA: TGTGCCAGCGGACTCGGTGGTGGCGAGCAGTACTTC. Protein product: CASGLGGGEQYF.

The CDR3 sequence is CASRSSGRVDTQYF. The CDR3 coding sequence is TGTGCCAGCAGGTCTAGCGGGAGGGTCGATACGCAGTATTTT. The chain combines TRBV7-9 with TRBJ2-3; 12 nucleotides align to TRBD2. The ends lost 6 bases at V and 6 bases at J; junction bases unmatched: 4. Germline values: CDR1 SEHNR, CDR2 FQNEAQ (reference sequence). The CDR3 has 14 amino acids.

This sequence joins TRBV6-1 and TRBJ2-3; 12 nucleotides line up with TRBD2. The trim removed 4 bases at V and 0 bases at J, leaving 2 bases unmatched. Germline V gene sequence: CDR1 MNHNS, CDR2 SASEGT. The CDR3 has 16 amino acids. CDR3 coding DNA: TGTGCCAGCAGTGGACTAGCGGGAGTTAGCACAGATACGCAGTATTTT. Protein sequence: CASSGLAGVSTDTQYF.

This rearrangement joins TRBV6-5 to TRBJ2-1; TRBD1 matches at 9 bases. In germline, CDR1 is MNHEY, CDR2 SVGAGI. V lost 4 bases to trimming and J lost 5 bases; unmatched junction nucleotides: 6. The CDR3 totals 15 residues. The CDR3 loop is CASSLGTGKHNEQFF. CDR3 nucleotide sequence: TGTGCCAGCAGTTTGGGGACAGGGAAGCACAATGAGCAGTTCTTC.

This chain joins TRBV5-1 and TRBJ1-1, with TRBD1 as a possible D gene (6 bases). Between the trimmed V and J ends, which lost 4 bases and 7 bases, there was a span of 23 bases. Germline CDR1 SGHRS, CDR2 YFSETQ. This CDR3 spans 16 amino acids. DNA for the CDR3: TGCGCCAGCAGCCGACGTTTTGGGGGCAGACTCAGTGAAGCTTTCTTT. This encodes CASSRRFGGRLSEAFF.

The CDR3 DNA reads as TGTGCCAGCAGCTTAGGACAGGGGATCGGCTACACCTTC. This sequence encodes CASSLGQGIGYTF. The chain recombines TRBV7-9 with TRBJ1-2; 8 nucleotides align to TRBD1. The CDR3 is 13 amino acids. The J segment lost 8 bases and the V segment lost 1 base, leaving 3 bases of the junction unmatched. CDR1 is SEHNR, CDR2 FQNEAQ, per germline (reference sequence).

CDR3 loop: CASTEDSPNEKLFF. In DNA form, the CDR3 reads TGTGCCAGCACCGAGGACAGCCCTAATGAAAAACTGTTTTTT. This chain links TRBV5-8 with TRBJ1-4; D is possibly TRBD1 (6 bases). Germline CDR1 SGHTS, CDR2 YDEGEE. This CDR3 region has 14 residues. The V end lost 6 bases, the J end lost 3 bases, and 12 bases lay between the germline ends.

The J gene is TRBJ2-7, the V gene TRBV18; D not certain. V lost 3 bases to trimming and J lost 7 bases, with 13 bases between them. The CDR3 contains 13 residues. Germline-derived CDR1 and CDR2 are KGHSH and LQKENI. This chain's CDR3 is CASSPFEVQEQYF. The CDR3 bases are TGTGCCAGCTCACCGTTCGAGGTCCAAGAGCAGTACTTC.